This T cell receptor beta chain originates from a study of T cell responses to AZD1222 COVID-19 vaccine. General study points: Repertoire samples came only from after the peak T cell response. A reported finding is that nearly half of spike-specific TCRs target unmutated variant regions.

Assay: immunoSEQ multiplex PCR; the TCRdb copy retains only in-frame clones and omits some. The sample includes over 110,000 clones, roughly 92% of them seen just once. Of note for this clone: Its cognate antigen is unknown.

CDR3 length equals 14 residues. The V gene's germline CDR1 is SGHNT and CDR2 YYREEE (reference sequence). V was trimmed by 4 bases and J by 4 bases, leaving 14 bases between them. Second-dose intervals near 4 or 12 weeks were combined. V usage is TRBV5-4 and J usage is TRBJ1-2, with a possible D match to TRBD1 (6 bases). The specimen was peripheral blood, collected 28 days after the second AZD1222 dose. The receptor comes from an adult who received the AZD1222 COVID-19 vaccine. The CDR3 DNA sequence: TGTGCCAGCAGCCATCAGGACAGACCCTATGGCTACACCTTC. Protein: CASSHQDRPYGYTF.